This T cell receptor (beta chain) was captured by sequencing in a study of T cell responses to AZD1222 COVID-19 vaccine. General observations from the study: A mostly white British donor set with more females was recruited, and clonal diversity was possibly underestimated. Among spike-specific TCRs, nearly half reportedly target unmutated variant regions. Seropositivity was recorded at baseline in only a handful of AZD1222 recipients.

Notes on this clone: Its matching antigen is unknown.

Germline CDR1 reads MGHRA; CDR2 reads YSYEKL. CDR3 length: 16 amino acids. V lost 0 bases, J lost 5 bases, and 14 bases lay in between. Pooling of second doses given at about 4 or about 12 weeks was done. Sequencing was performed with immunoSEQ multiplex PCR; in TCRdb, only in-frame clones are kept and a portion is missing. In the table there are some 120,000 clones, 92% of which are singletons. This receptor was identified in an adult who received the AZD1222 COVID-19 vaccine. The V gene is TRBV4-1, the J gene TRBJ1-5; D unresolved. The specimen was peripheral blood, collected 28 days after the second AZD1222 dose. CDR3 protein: CASSQEPPGSYQPQHF. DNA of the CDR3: TGCGCCAGCAGCCAAGAACCTCCAGGCAGTTATCAGCCCCAGCATTTT.